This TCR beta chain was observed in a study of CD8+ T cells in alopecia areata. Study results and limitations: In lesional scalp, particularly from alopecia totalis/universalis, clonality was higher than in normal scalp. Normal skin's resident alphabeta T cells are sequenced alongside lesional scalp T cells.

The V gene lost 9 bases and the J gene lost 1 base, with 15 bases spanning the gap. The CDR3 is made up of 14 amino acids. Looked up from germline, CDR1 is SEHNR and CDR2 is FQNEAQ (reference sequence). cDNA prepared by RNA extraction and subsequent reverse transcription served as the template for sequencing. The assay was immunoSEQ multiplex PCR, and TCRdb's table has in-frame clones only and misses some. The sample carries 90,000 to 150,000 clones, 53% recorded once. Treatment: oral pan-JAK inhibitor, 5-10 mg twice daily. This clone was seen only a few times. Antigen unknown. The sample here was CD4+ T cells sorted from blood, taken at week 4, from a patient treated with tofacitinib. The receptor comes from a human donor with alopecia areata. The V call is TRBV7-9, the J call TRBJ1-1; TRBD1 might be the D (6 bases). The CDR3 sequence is CASKSSGANTEAFF. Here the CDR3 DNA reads TGTGCCAGTAAAAGCTCGGGGGCGAACACTGAAGCTTTCTTT.